The clone carrying this T cell receptor (beta chain) was observed at least ten times. Its antigen is undetermined. This entry comes from a study of blood T cells in healthy people across ages. Findings of the study overall: A strong correlation between TCR beta diversity and naive T cell percentage was seen.

The authors ran a second PCR of 7 to 11 cycles using a sample-barcoded 5' primer and a J-beta primer mix. Researchers report that a template-switch adaptor with 12 random nucleotides tagged each cDNA molecule. Per-sample output comprised a minimum of 2.5 million paired-end reads containing CDR3. TCRdb re-derived calls from the 5' RACE reads in MiXCR, one entry per CDR3 protein. This table holds about a million distinct CDR3 sequences, about 48% found once. This CDR3 spans 13 amino acids. V was shortened by 1 base and J by 6 bases, with 10 bases between the two germline ends. The germline gives CDR1 SGHTA, CDR2 FQGNSA.

This TCR was sampled from a man aged 25-40 years in good health. The genes are TRBV7-2 and TRBJ2-7; D gene unclear. The sequenced sample consisted of blood. For the CDR3, the DNA is TGTGCCAGCAGCTTAGGGGCTACGTCCGAGCAGTACTTC. The encoded protein is CASSLGATSEQYF.